The source of this T cell receptor beta chain is a study of T cell responses to AZD1222 COVID-19 vaccine. Findings of the study overall: The study sampled repertoires only after the peak T cell response.

The CDR3 totals 16 residues. Looked up from germline, CDR1 is SGHNT and CDR2 is YYREEE (reference sequence). Trimming cost V 4 bases and J 1 base, with 14 bases left between them. Sequencing used immunoSEQ multiplex PCR; TCRdb keeps in-frame clones, though not all of them. The table lists 150,000 to 200,000 clones, around nine tenths of them singletons. A note on this clone: The antigen is unknown.

This TCR came from an adult who received the AZD1222 COVID-19 vaccine. V and J are TRBV5-4 and TRBJ2-2, with a tentative D call TRBD1 (5 bases). The sequencing here drew on peripheral blood, taken 28 days after the second AZD1222 dose. CDR3 amino acids: CASSEGVWVNTGELFF. Written as DNA, the CDR3 is TGTGCCAGCAGCGAAGGGGTATGGGTGAACACCGGGGAGCTGTTTTTT.